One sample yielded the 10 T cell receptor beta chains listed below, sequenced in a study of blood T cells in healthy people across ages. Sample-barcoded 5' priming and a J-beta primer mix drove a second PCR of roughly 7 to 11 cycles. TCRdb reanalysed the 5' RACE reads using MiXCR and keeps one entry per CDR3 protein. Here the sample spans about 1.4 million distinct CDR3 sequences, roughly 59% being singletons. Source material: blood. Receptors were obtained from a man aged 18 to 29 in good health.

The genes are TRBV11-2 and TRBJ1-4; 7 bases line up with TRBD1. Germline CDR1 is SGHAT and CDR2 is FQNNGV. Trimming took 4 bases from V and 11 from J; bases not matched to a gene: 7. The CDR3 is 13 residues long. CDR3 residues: CASSSRRGQKLFF. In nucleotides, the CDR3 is TGTGCCAGCAGCTCTCGCCGGGGACAGAAACTGTTTTTT.

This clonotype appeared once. As DNA, the CDR3 is TGTGCCAGCAGCGCCCCCCCCCAACCAGGGGTAAGGGAGACCCAGTACTTC. Translation gives CASSAPPQPGVRETQYF. J is TRBJ2-4 and V is TRBV9, with D possibly TRBD1 on 6 matching bases. Gene TRBJ2-5 matches the end of the DNA better, so the J call may be wrong. Per germline, CDR1 SGDLS and CDR2 YYNGEE. The CDR3 covers 17 residues.

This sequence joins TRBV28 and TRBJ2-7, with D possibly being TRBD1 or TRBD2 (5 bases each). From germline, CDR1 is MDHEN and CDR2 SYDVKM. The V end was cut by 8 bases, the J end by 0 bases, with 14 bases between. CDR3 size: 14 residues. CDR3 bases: TGTGCCAGCGGATGGGACCGGAGCTCCTACGAGCAGTACTTC. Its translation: CASGWDRSSYEQYF.

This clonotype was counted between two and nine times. For the CDR3, the DNA is TGCGCCAGCAGCCAGAGAGGCGGGACAGGCTCCGAGCAGTACTTC. Translated: CASSQRGGTGSEQYF. The V call is TRBV4-1, the J call TRBJ2-7; 8 positions match TRBD1. The V and J ends lost 3 bases and 6 bases, in that order; junction bases with no gene match: 10. The CDR3 covers 15 residues. Germline-derived CDR1 and CDR2 are MGHRA and YSYEKL.

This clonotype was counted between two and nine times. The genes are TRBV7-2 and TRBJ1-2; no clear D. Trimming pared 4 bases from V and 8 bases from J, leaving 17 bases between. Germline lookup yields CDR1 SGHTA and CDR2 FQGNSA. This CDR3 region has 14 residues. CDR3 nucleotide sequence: TGTGCCAGCAGCTCGTCGACCAACAATAGGGGCTACACCTTC. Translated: CASSSSTNNRGYTF.

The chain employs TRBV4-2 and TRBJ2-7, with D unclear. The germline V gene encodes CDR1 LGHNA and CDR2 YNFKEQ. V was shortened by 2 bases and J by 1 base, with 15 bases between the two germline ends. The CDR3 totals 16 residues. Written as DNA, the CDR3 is TGTGCCAGCAGCCAACATGAAGATAGCAGTTCCTACGAGCAGTACTTC. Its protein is CASSQHEDSSSYEQYF.

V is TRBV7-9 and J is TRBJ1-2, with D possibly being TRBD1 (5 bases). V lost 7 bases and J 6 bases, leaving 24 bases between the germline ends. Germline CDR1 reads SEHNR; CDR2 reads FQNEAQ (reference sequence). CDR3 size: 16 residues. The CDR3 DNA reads TGTGCCAGCAAATCTCTCAGGGTTCCTTCCACGGATGGCTACACCTTC. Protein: CASKSLRVPSTDGYTF. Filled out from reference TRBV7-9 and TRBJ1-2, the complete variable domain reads DTGVSQNPRHKITKRGQNVTFRCDPISEHNRLYWYRQTLGQGPEFLTYFQNEAQLEKSRLLSDRFSAERPKGSFSTLEIQRTEQGDSAMYLCASKSLRVPSTDGYTFGSGTRLTVV.

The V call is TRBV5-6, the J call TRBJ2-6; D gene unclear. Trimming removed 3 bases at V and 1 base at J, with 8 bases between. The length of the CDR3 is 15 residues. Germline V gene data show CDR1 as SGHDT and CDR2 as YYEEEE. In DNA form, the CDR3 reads TGTGCCAGCAGCTCCATCGGATCTGGGGCCAACGTCCTGACTTTC. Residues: CASSSIGSGANVLTF.

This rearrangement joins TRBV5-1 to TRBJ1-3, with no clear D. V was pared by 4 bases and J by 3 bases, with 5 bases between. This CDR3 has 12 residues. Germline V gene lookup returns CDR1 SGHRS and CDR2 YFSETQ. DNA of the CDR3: TGCGCCAGCAGCAACGATGGAAACACCATATATTTT. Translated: CASSNDGNTIYF.

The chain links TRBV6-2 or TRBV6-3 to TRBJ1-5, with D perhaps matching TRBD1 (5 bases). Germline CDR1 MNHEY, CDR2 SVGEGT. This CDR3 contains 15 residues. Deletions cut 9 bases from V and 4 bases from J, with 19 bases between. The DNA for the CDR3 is TGTGCCAGTAAAGCTCCAGGGTCTGGAAATCAGCCCCAGCATTTT. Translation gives CASKAPGSGNQPQHF.